This TCR beta chain emerged from a study of T cell repertoires in cytomegalovirus infection. TCRdb passed the reads through MiXCR, listing each CDR3 protein once. The data hold 200,000 to 250,000 distinct CDR3 sequences, with approximately 7% observed a single time. This clonotype showed up many times. From germline, CDR1 is LGHNA and CDR2 YNFKEQ. The CDR3 is made up of 16 amino acids. V lost 4 bases, J lost 1 base, and 5 bases stayed unmatched. The V call is TRBV4-2, the J call TRBJ2-3, with TRBD2 identical over 10 bases. The sample comprised PBMCs. This sequence originates from a human donor in good health (CMV status not recorded). Some clones in this sample may be carry-over from other donors' samples. The CDR3 protein is CASSPGGTSGTDTQYF. CDR3 nucleotide sequence: TGTGCCAGCAGCCCGGGCGGGACTAGCGGCACAGATACGCAGTATTTT.